These T cell receptor beta chains were read from a single sample in a study of CD8+ T cells in alopecia areata. The assay was immunoSEQ multiplex PCR, and TCRdb's table has in-frame clones only and misses some. The table shows 1,500 to 2,000 clones, with about 77% occurring only once. The sample was skin, taken at week 44, from a patient treated with tofacitinib. These receptors all come from a human donor with alopecia areata. The CDR3 runs from the conserved cysteine through the conserved F or W. The D gene is left open where the match is weak. Size values are once, few and many counts, or a class for expanded clones, and some rows have none.

j_gene	v_gene	d_gene	abundance	CDR3nt	CDR3aa
TRBJ1-2	TRBV6-1	-	-	TGTGCCAGCAGTGAAGCTGATGGGTATCGCGGTGGCTACACCTTC	CASSEADGYRGGYTF
TRBJ2-1	TRBV11-2	-	-	TGTGCCAGCAGCTCCGGCCTTAGCTACAATGAGCAGTTCTTC	CASSSGLSYNEQFF
TRBJ2-3	TRBV19	TRBD1	-	TGTGCCAGTAGTATAGAGGACAGGGGCACAGATACGCAGTATTTT	CASSIEDRGTDTQYF
TRBJ2-6	TRBV19	-	few	TGTGCCAGTAAGATGATCCCCAGCTCTGGGGCCAACGTCCTGACTTTC	CASKMIPSSGANVLTF
TRBJ1-1	TRBV30	TRBD1	-	TGTGCCTGGAGAGACAGGGGTTGGACTGAAGCTTTCTTT	CAWRDRGWTEAFF
TRBJ2-1	TRBV11-2	TRBD1	-	TGTGCCAGCAGCTCTAGAGGACAGGGAGGAAATGAGCAGTTCTTC	CASSSRGQGGNEQFF
TRBJ2-2	TRBV18	TRBD1	-	TGTGCCAGCTCACCATCCAGGGGGCGCGGCGGGGAGCTGTTTTTT	CASSPSRGRGGELFF
TRBJ1-2	TRBV23-1	-	few	TGCGCCAGCAGTCCAATCGCGGTGGATGGCTACACCTTC	CASSPIAVDGYTF
TRBJ2-2	TRBV27	TRBD1	-	TGTGCCAGCAGTTTAAGAAGGGGACAGGGGGCTAGCACCGGGGAGCTGTTTTTT	CASSLRRGQGASTGELFF
TRBJ2-3	TRBV15	-	-	TGTGCCACCAGCAAACTCAGACGTGGCACAGATACGCAGTATTTT	CATSKLRRGTDTQYF
TRBJ2-1	TRBV5-6	-	-	TGTGCCAGCAGCTTGGACCCAAATGAGCAGTTCTTC	CASSLDPNEQFF
TRBJ2-5	TRBV2	TRBD1	-	TGTGCCAGCAGTGAACGGGTTTACAGGGGAGAGGGCCAAGAGACCCAGTACTTC	CASSERVYRGEGQETQYF
TRBJ1-2	TRBV5-6	-	-	TGTGCCAGCACGTACTCCGGGACACCTATCTATGGCTACACCTTC	CASTYSGTPIYGYTF
TRBJ1-2	TRBV14	-	-	TGTGCCAGCAGCCCCCTGGTAAACAGCAACTATGGCTACACCTTC	CASSPLVNSNYGYTF
TRBJ2-2	TRBV5-5	TRBD1	-	TGTGCCAGCAGCTCGATCGGGACAGGTCTAACCGGGGAGCTGTTTTTT	CASSSIGTGLTGELFF
TRBJ2-1	TRBV6-9	-	-	TGTGCCAGCAAAAGACGGGATAGCCTGTTCTTC	CASKRRDSLFF
TRBJ2-7	TRBV7-2	TRBD1	few	TGTGCCAGCAGCCGCACCCGGGACAGGGGCTACGAGCAGTACTTC	CASSRTRDRGYEQYF
TRBJ2-7	TRBV19	-	-	TGTGCCAGTAGTCATCCCCGAGGCTACGAGCAGTACTTC	CASSHPRGYEQYF
TRBJ1-5	TRBV2	-	-	TGTGCCAGCAGGTTACAGGGAAATCAGCCCCAGCATTTT	CASRLQGNQPQHF
TRBJ2-5	TRBV7-2	-	once	TGTGCCAGCAGCTTACAAATTAGAGAGACCCAGTACTTC	CASSLQIRETQYF
TRBJ1-2	TRBV25-1	-	-	TGTGCCAGCAGTGAATACTGGGGAAGTTATGGCTACACCTTC	CASSEYWGSYGYTF
TRBJ2-2	TRBV4-3	-	once	TGCGCCAGCAGCCACCTTAACCACGGACAGTCATCCACCGGGGAGCTGTTTTTT	CASSHLNHGQSSTGELFF
TRBJ2-5	TRBV6-5	TRBD2	once	TGTGCCAGCAGTTACGCCGGGGGGGCGCAAGAGACCCAGTACTTC	CASSYAGGAQETQYF
TRBJ2-7	TRBV27	TRBD2	few	TGTGCCAGCAGTTTAACGGGGGGCTCCTACGAGCAGTACTTC	CASSLTGGSYEQYF
TRBJ1-4	TRBV15	TRBD1	few	TGTGCCACCAGCCCTACAGGGGTTGATAATGAAAAACTGTTTTTT	CATSPTGVDNEKLFF
TRBJ1-2	TRBV2	-	-	TGTGCCAGCCAGGGGCAGTTTAACTATGGCTACACCTTC	CASQGQFNYGYTF
TRBJ1-2	TRBV9	TRBD1	-	TGTGCCAGCAGCGTAGAGGCAGGGGGCAAATATGGCTACACCTTC	CASSVEAGGKYGYTF
TRBJ1-5	TRBV27	-	-	TGTGCCAGCAGTCCACATGGGATCCCTAGCAATCAGCCCCAGCATTTT	CASSPHGIPSNQPQHF
TRBJ1-4	TRBV30	-	-	TGTGCCTGGAGTGCGAGGAAAAGGGCGGGTGAAAAACTGTTTTTT	CAWSARKRAGEKLFF
TRBJ1-2	TRBV7-9	-	-	TGTGCCAGCAGCTTAGCAGTTGGGGGCTCGACGCGGGGCTACACCTTC	CASSLAVGGSTRGYTF
TRBJ2-6	TRBV10-3	-	few	TGTGCCACCGCGAACTCTGGGGCCAACGTCCTGACTTTC	CATANSGANVLTF
TRBJ2-1	TRBV7-2	-	few	TGTGCCAGCAGCTCCCCGGGTGGGCAAGCTAAGGAGCAGTTCTTC	CASSSPGGQAKEQFF
TRBJ1-1	TRBV5-4	-	-	TGTGCCAGCAGCCCATTTGGGGTCGGAACTGAAGCTTTCTTT	CASSPFGVGTEAFF
TRBJ2-4	TRBV7-2	-	-	TGTGCCAGCAGCTCGACTCCCCCGGGGGGACAGAAACAAAACATTCAGTACTTC	CASSSTPPGGQKQNIQYF
TRBJ2-2	TRBV6-6	-	few	TGTGCCAGCACGACTTGGGGAGATGGAACCGGGGAGCTGTTTTTT	CASTTWGDGTGELFF
TRBJ1-4	TRBV7-6	-	-	TGTGCCAGCAGCTTGCAGGAGGGTGAAAAACTGTTTTTT	CASSLQEGEKLFF
TRBJ2-3	TRBV29-1	-	-	TGCAGCGTTTCCAGCGTCGGGGTTATCAGCGCAGATACGCAGTATTTT	CSVSSVGVISADTQYF
TRBJ2-5	TRBV4-3	-	-	TGCGCCAGCAGCCAATTTCGTGGAGGTACAGGGAGTCAAGAGACCCAGTACTTC	CASSQFRGGTGSQETQYF
TRBJ2-3	TRBV29-1	-	-	TGCAGCGTTGAGGGTGCGGGACAAAACACAGATACGCAGTATTTT	CSVEGAGQNTDTQYF
TRBJ1-6	TRBV30	TRBD1	once	TGTGCCTGGAGAGGTCGTCTGGCTCAGGGGGCCAAGTCACCCCTCCACTTT	CAWRGRLAQGAKSPLHF
TRBJ1-6	TRBV27	-	-	TGTGCCAGCAGAGGGGGGTATAATTCACCCCTCCACTTT	CASRGGYNSPLHF
TRBJ2-7	TRBV7-9	-	-	TGTGCCAGCAGCCCCGACCAATTTGAGCAGTACTTC	CASSPDQFEQYF
TRBJ2-2	TRBV10-1	-	-	TGCGCCAGCAGTGAGTTGAGCCCCGGGGAGCTGTTTTTT	CASSELSPGELFF
TRBJ1-2	TRBV5-1	TRBD1	-	TGCGCCAGCAGCCCCGATAAAAGGACAGGAAGTACTAACTATGGCTACACCTTC	CASSPDKRTGSTNYGYTF
TRBJ1-6	TRBV30	TRBD1	-	TGTGCCTGGAGAGGTCGTCTGGCTCAGGGGGCCAAGCCACCCCTCCACTTT	CAWRGRLAQGAKPPLHF
TRBJ1-3	TRBV5-6	TRBD1	-	TGTGCCAGCAGCTCTGGACAGGGCCTCTCTGGAAACACCATATATTTT	CASSSGQGLSGNTIYF
TRBJ2-3	TRBV7-2	-	few	TGTGCCAGCAGCCCGGGGGGCACAGATACGCAGTATTTT	CASSPGGTDTQYF
TRBJ2-6	TRBV5-6	TRBD1	once	TGTGCCAGCAGCTTGGTTTGGACAGGGGGCTCTGGGGCCAACGTCCTGACTTTC	CASSLVWTGGSGANVLTF
TRBJ2-5	TRBV5-5	-	-	TGTGCCAGCAGCTGGGACATGGCAGAGACCCAGTACTTC	CASSWDMAETQYF
TRBJ1-2	TRBV2	-	-	TGTGCCAGCAGCAGCTTAGGGAATTATGGCTACACCTTC	CASSSLGNYGYTF
TRBJ2-4	TRBV10-3	-	-	TGTGCCTCAAAATTAGAAATAAGAAGCATTCAGTACTTC	CASKLEIRSIQYF
TRBJ2-7	TRBV5-1	TRBD1	-	TGCGCCAGCAGCACACCAGGGGGCGAATCGTACGAGCAGTACTTC	CASSTPGGESYEQYF
TRBJ1-1	TRBV28	-	-	TGTGCCAGCGCGCCAGGGTCCTTGAACACTGAAGCTTTCTTT	CASAPGSLNTEAFF